This T cell receptor beta chain was identified during a study of blood T cell repertoires in COVID-19. Study at large: Some COVID-19 samples were acute and others convalescent; all came from the United States, Italy and Spain. Sources were T cells, B-cell-depleted T cells, or PBMCs; the material itself was cDNA or gDNA.

Losses at the gene ends were 1 base for V and 5 bases for J; bases not matched to a gene: 9. The CDR3 sequence is 17 residues long. The germline V gene encodes CDR1 SGHVS and CDR2 FNYEAQ. As processed by the authors: Amplification of reference gene primers was used by the study to estimate nucleated cell counts. Some clones are missing from TCRdb's copy, which holds only in-frame ones; the method was immunoSEQ multiplex PCR. The V and J calls and clone size come from that table; D and trimming were worked out from the DNA. The table records roughly 140,000 clones, 80% to 85% of them present only once.

This receptor was obtained from a human donor in a cohort sampled during active COVID-19. The sequenced sample was peripheral blood. The J gene is TRBJ2-2, the V gene TRBV7-6; 8 bases are a match to TRBD2. The CDR3 region has the DNA TGTGCCAGCAGCTTAGATTGGCCGGGGGGGCAAACCGGGGAGCTGTTTTTT. Protein product: CASSLDWPGGQTGELFF.